This T cell receptor beta chain was recorded in a study of vaccination and CD4 T cells after COVID-19. Study information: Two of the convalescents were Hispanic, and convalescents were six males and four females. Study observations and caveats: Analysis of convalescent patients found that 304 of 307 vaccine-specific clones were spike mono-reactive. Median roughly 86% of reactive clones detected in convalescent patients emerged only post-vaccination.

This sample's treatment: approximately 9-day PBMC culture with coronavirus spike peptide pools or control peptides (ViraFEST assay). Following expansion of antigen-specific T cells with peptide pools, ViraFEST then sequenced TCRs. CDR1 is MDHEN and CDR2 is SYDVKM in the germline V gene. The CDR3 runs to 12 residues. The Oncomine TCR Beta short-read assay sequenced DNA from cultured CD4+ T cells. TCRdb analysed the PCR reads with MiXCR anew, one entry per CDR3 protein. The sample shows about 11,000 distinct CDR3 sequences, under 75% of them seen only once. With respect to this clonotype: Its antigen is unknown.

The specimen sequenced was CD4+ T cells from blood, cultured in vitro. The clonotype was recovered from a human donor who had recovered from COVID-19. The chain is built from TRBV28 and TRBJ1-4, with 8 bases identical to TRBD1. The CDR3 region is CAGGTGDSKLFF. For the CDR3, the DNA is TGTGCTGGGGGGACAGGTGATTCAAAACTGTTTTTT. The whole variable domain, remainder taken from reference TRBV28 and TRBJ1-4, is DVKVTQSSRYLVKRTGEKVFLECVQDMDHENMFWYRQDPGLGLRLIYFSYDVKMKEKGDIPEGYSVSREKKERFSLILESASTNQTSMYLCAGGTGDSKLFFGSGTQLSVL.